A selection of T cell receptor beta chains follows, all from one sample in a study of cytomegalovirus exposure and HLA in healthy donors. This table comes from immunoSEQ multiplex PCR, and its TCRdb copy is limited to in-frame clones, with some not included. The sample lists 95,000 to 120,000 clones; approximately 85% were seen once. Sequencing input: PBMCs. Receptors were obtained from a woman aged 18 to 35 in good health and CMV-seronegative. The CDR3 runs from the conserved cysteine through the conserved F or W. Each record gives: V gene, CDR3 length, clone size, D gene, J gene, CDR3 DNA, CDR3 protein. D genes are given only for firm matches. Clone size is not always given. Where it is, it says once, few, many or a class for expanded clones.

TRBV30	13	.	.	TRBJ1-1	TGTGCCTGGAATCTCCAGGGTAATACTGAAGCTTTCTTT	CAWNLQGNTEAFF
TRBV7-2	15	.	.	TRBJ1-2	TGTGCCAGCAGCGGAGGTGCAGGATCTAACTATGGCTACACCTTC	CASSGGAGSNYGYTF
TRBV9	15	.	TRBD1	TRBJ2-7	TGTGCCAGCAGCGTAGGGGGGACAGGGGGCGACGAGCAGTACTTC	CASSVGGTGGDEQYF
TRBV27	14	.	.	TRBJ2-2	TGTGCCAGCAGTTATACCCGGAGCACCGGGGAGCTGTTTTTT	CASSYTRSTGELFF
TRBV28	17	.	.	TRBJ2-5	.	CASSSSEGLGSMETQYF
TRBV5-1	15	.	.	TRBJ1-1	TGCGCCAGCAGCCCGTTCGAAGGAGGTAACACTGAAGCTTTCTTT	CASSPFEGGNTEAFF
TRBV28	19	.	.	TRBJ1-6	TGTGCCAGCAGTCTGGCGGCCCTTTTCGCGGAGGAACAAAATTCACCCCTCCACTTT	CASSLAALFAEEQNSPLHF
TRBV18	15	once	TRBD1	TRBJ1-4	TGTGCCAGCTCACTAAGGCAGGGGGCGTATGAAAAACTGTTTTTT	CASSLRQGAYEKLFF
TRBV19	15	few	.	TRBJ1-1	TGTGCCAGTAGTACTGTCGTCGGGGGAGGCACTGAAGCTTTCTTT	CASSTVVGGGTEAFF
TRBV27	15	.	.	TRBJ1-1	TGTGCCAGCAGTTTTTCTGGGGGGGGAGGGACTGAAGCTTTCTTT	CASSFSGGGGTEAFF
TRBV9	15	.	.	TRBJ2-1	TGTGCCAGCAGCGTTAGCGGTTACGCGTACAATGAGCAGTTCTTC	CASSVSGYAYNEQFF
TRBV2	12	few	.	TRBJ1-6	TGTGCCAGCAGGCACAATAATTCACCCCTCCACTTT	CASRHNNSPLHF
TRBV13	17	.	.	TRBJ1-2	TGTGCCAGCAGCGCCAGGGACACTTACTTGCCTAACTATGGCTACACCTTC	CASSARDTYLPNYGYTF
TRBV6-5	15	.	TRBD1	TRBJ2-1	TGTGCCAGCAGTTACCGGGACAGCTCCTACAATGAGCAGTTCTTC	CASSYRDSSYNEQFF
TRBV4-1	14	.	TRBD2	TRBJ2-7	TGCGCCAGCAGCCCGGGACTAGCTCTCTACGAGCAGTACTTC	CASSPGLALYEQYF
TRBV19	15	.	.	TRBJ2-1	TGTGCCAGTAGTATCCTAGGGAGCTCCTACAATGAGCAGTTCTTC	CASSILGSSYNEQFF
TRBV2	14	once	TRBD2	TRBJ2-2	TGTGCCAGCAGTGAACCCATTGCGGGGGGGCGCCTGTTTTTT	CASSEPIAGGRLFF
TRBV9	14	.	.	TRBJ2-3	TGTGCCAGCAGACGGGGGTCGGCTACAGATACGCAGTATTTT	CASRRGSATDTQYF
TRBV11-2	16	.	TRBD1	TRBJ1-2	TGTGCCAGCAGGAAGACAGGGGAAGGGGGGTCGTATGGCTACACCTTC	CASRKTGEGGSYGYTF
TRBV5-1	12	.	TRBD1	TRBJ2-1	TGCGCCAGCAGCTGGACAGGGAATGAGCAGTTCTTC	CASSWTGNEQFF
TRBV7-9	13	.	TRBD2	TRBJ2-1	TGTGCCAGCAGCAATCAAATAGCGGGGCCGGTCTTCTTC	CASSNQIAGPVFF
TRBV9	14	once	.	TRBJ1-4	TGTGCCAGCAGTCCGGGGGGATATAATGAAAAACTGTTTTTT	CASSPGGYNEKLFF
TRBV27	13	.	.	TRBJ1-2	TGTGCCAGCAGTGCGGGACGGCTATATGGCTACACCTTC	CASSAGRLYGYTF
TRBV7-8	18	.	TRBD2	TRBJ2-7	TGTGCCAGCAGCTTAGGTGGTGTAGCGGGGGGATTCTCCTACGAGCAGTACTTC	CASSLGGVAGGFSYEQYF
TRBV4-1	16	.	.	TRBJ1-4	TGCGCCAGCAGCCCTGGTCCTGAGGGTTGGAATGAAAAACTGTTTTTT	CASSPGPEGWNEKLFF
TRBV19	16	.	TRBD1	TRBJ1-5	TGTGCCAGTAGCACATCCTACAGACAGGGAAATCAGCCCCAGCATTTT	CASSTSYRQGNQPQHF
TRBV5-8	13	.	TRBD1	TRBJ2-1	TGTGCCAGCACGATACAGGGGTGGAATGAGCAGTTCTTC	CASTIQGWNEQFF
TRBV9	15	.	TRBD2	TRBJ2-1	TGTGCCAGCAGCGTGACTAGCGGGGGGTACAATGAGCAGTTCTTC	CASSVTSGGYNEQFF
TRBV9	15	.	TRBD1	TRBJ2-2	TGTGCCAGCAGCGTAGGGGGACAGAGCACCGGGGAGCTGTTTTTT	CASSVGGQSTGELFF